This TCR beta chain was sequenced in a study of CD8 T cells in ankylosing spondylitis. Ten or more counts support this clonotype. Its cognate antigen is unknown. CDR1 and CDR2 (germline): SQVTM, ANQGSEA. The CDR3 has 12 residues. Trimming removed 6 bases from V and 4 bases from J, with 10 bases in between. Each CDR3 protein is one row after TCRdb ran MiXCR on the 5' RACE reads. The data contain roughly 300,000 distinct CDR3 sequences, 6.5% to 10% of them singletons. Findings and limits, study-wide: There was a TCR beta motif, made of eight highly homologous variants, that appeared characteristic of ankylosing spondylitis blood.

Sequences were obtained from blood, either unsorted or a sorted T cell fraction (not recorded which). The rearrangement links TRBV29-1 to TRBJ2-1, with D perhaps TRBD1 (5 bases). The source of this sequence is a male donor with ankylosing spondylitis. The CDR3 DNA is TGCAGCGTATACGACAGATACAATGAGCAGTTCTTC. Encoded protein: CSVYDRYNEQFF.